Reported below is one T cell receptor beta chain. Compared with germline, one end of the junction differs, possibly owing to a read error. The second PCR ran about 6 to 11 cycles with a sample-barcoded 5' primer and J-beta primers. Every cDNA molecule bore a tag from a template-switch adaptor containing 12 random nucleotides. TCRdb recomputed calls from the 5' RACE reads with MiXCR, one row per CDR3 protein. Of 1.5 million to 2 million distinct CDR3 sequences listed, roughly 49% were seen once; the top ten hold over 2%. CDR1 and CDR2 from the germline V gene are SSHAT and FNYEAQ (reference sequence). This CDR3 is 15 amino acids long. This entry belongs to a study of blood T cells in healthy people across ages. Individuals who donated were healthy Caucasians from Russia aged roughly 6 to 95.

The receptor was isolated from a woman aged 40 to 50 in good health. Sequencing input: blood. V and J are TRBV7-7 and TRBJ2-3; possibly TRBD1 for D (5 bases). The CDR3 loop reads CASSPSLGATDTQYF. DNA of the CDR3: TGTGCTAGCAGCCCGTCTCTAGGGGCCACAGATACGCAGTATTTT.